Listed below are T cell receptor beta chains from one sample, sequenced in a study of CD8 T cell repertoires and HIV-1 epitope variants. Antigen specificity for these receptors is unknown. The table came from immunoSEQ multiplex PCR; TCRdb's copy has only in-frame clones and leaves some out. The table lists under 6,000 clones, 65% to 70% of them singletons, with about 39% in the top ten. Sequences were obtained from cultured CD8+ T cells derived from PBMCs. These receptor sequences come from a male donor with HIV. The CDR3 runs from the conserved cysteine through the conserved F or W. A D gene is named only where the DNA matches it firmly.

cdr3_length j_call d_call v_call cdr3_aa
15 TRBJ1-4 TRBD1 TRBV5-4 CASSSTGGAGEKLFF
10 TRBJ2-7 . TRBV9 CASSGYEQYF
13 TRBJ2-7 TRBD1 TRBV30 CAWSTGQTYEQYF
15 TRBJ1-4 TRBD1 TRBV7-6 CASSLEGGYHEKLFF
16 TRBJ2-7 TRBD1 TRBV11-1 CASSETGTGPNYEQYF
13 TRBJ1-1 . TRBV29-1 CSVVFRGNTEAFF
15 TRBJ2-3 . TRBV7-3 CASTEGGGGTDTQYF
18 TRBJ2-2 TRBD2 TRBV15 CATSRDRSGTSETGELFF
13 TRBJ2-7 TRBD1 TRBV5-4 CASSLGQGNEQYF
13 TRBJ2-5 . TRBV28 CASSPQIQETQYF
13 TRBJ1-2 . TRBV7-9 CASSPGTNYGYTF
13 TRBJ2-7 . TRBV5-6 CASSSLHLYEQYF
17 TRBJ2-7 . TRBV4-2 CASSQGDAHPKMAEQYF
15 TRBJ1-2 TRBD1 TRBV19 CASSGGQGVGYGYTF
14 TRBJ1-5 . TRBV19 CASSTARSNQPQHF
15 TRBJ1-1 . TRBV28 CASSSGPGDLTEAFF
13 TRBJ2-7 TRBD1 TRBV6-6 CASSYQGVNEQYF
12 TRBJ2-1 TRBD2 TRBV5-4 CASSFFGGLTLF
12 TRBJ2-7 . TRBV7-9 CASSLESSEEYF
14 TRBJ2-1 . TRBV5-4 CASTRGGGLDEQFF
15 TRBJ2-6 . TRBV15 CATTTRDSGANVLTF
19 TRBJ2-7 . TRBV23-1 CASSQEPGAGALSSYEQYF
13 TRBJ2-5 . TRBV7-8 CASSPGTRETQYF
18 TRBJ2-5 TRBD2 TRBV7-8 CASSPGGTRQRFGETQYF
13 TRBJ2-1 . TRBV27 CASSSGPYNEQFF
15 TRBJ2-7 . TRBV9 CASSVAGGSSYEQYF
15 TRBJ2-1 TRBD1 TRBV29-1 CSVDPRDRANNEQFF